This record looks at one T cell receptor beta chain sequence and its context. Assay: immunoSEQ multiplex PCR; the TCRdb copy retains only in-frame clones and omits some. The sample comprises tens of thousands of clones, 91% of which are singletons, and around 13% rests with the top ten. With V trimmed by 4 bases and J by 7 bases, 9 bases remained unmatched. The CDR3 has 15 amino acids. Germline assignment: CDR1 LGHNA and CDR2 YSLEER. The sample originates from a study of blood T cell repertoires in COVID-19. At the level of the study: Sites in the United States, Italy and Spain provided acute and convalescent COVID-19 samples. PBMCs, B-cell-depleted T cells, or T cells were the source of the cDNA or gDNA that made up the material.

The chain has TRBV4-3 and TRBJ2-7; 11 bases align to TRBD2. Sample: peripheral blood. The sequence came from a human donor with active COVID-19. The donor label of this sample is uncertain. As DNA, the CDR3 is TGCGCCAGCAGCCGGATGTGGACTAGCGGGCAAGAGCAGTACTTC. Amino acids: CASSRMWTSGQEQYF.